This T cell receptor (beta chain) comes out of a study of cytomegalovirus exposure and HLA in healthy donors. Remarks on this clone: Its antigen remains unidentified.

Findings and caveats of the study: When analyzed later, the rates of TCR association showed variation by HLA locus, with DRB1 the most and HLA-C the fewest. About 87% or about 30% of the time was how often most TCR beta V segments were productive, according to an earlier analysis. Of the V segments, some could not be distinguished, including TRBV6-2 and TRBV6-3, and were excluded. Several top significant clusters appeared, in a later analysis, to be linked to common viral pathogens.

The CDR3 has 13 amino acids. CDR1 is SGHTA, CDR2 FQGNSA, per germline. V was clipped by 3 bases and J by 4 bases, with 8 bases between them. Use of 60 Vbeta and 13 Jbeta primers characterized the PCR. Repertoires were generated with immunoSEQ multiplex PCR, while TCRdb's copy carries only in-frame clones and drops some. Here the sample spans 150,000 or so clones, over 70% being singletons. Sequencing was performed on PBMCs. This TCR derives from a man aged 25-40 years in good health and CMV-seronegative. The chain employs TRBV7-2 and TRBJ2-3; no clear D. The chain's CDR3 is CASSFFGSDTQYF. CDR3 nucleotides: TGTGCCAGCAGCTTCTTCGGGTCAGATACGCAGTATTTT.